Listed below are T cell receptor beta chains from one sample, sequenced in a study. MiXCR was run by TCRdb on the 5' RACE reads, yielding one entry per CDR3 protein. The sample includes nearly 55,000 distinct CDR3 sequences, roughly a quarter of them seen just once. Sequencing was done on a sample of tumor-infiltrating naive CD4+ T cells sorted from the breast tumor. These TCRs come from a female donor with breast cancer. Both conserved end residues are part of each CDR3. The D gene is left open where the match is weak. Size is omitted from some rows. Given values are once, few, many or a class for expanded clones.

cdr3_aa: CSALTSGRSDTQYF
cdr3_nt: TGCAGTGCCCTGACTAGCGGGAGGAGCGATACGCAGTATTTT
j_call: TRBJ2-3
cdr3_length: 14
d_call: TRBD2
v_call: TRBV20-1
clone_size: .

cdr3_aa: CASSQDPVGEGYTF
cdr3_nt: TGTGCCAGCAGCCAAGATCCTGTCGGGGAAGGCTACACCTTC
j_call: TRBJ1-2
cdr3_length: 14
d_call: .
v_call: TRBV3-1
clone_size: once

cdr3_aa: CASSPNGQAGNNEQFF
cdr3_nt: TGTGCCAGCAGCCCCAACGGTCAAGCGGGAAACAATGAGCAGTTCTTC
j_call: TRBJ2-1
cdr3_length: 16
d_call: TRBD2
v_call: TRBV7-3
clone_size: .

cdr3_aa: CASSLPRRLAGGGAKNIQYF
cdr3_nt: TGTGCCAGCAGTTTGCCCCGGAGACTAGCGGGAGGAGGGGCCAAAAACATTCAGTACTTC
j_call: TRBJ2-4
cdr3_length: 20
d_call: TRBD2
v_call: TRBV12-3/TRBV12-4
clone_size: .

cdr3_aa: CASSLTWDSPTQYF
cdr3_nt: TGTGCCAGCAGCTTAACATGGGACTCTCCAACGCAGTATTTT
j_call: TRBJ2-3
cdr3_length: 14
d_call: .
v_call: TRBV7-2
clone_size: few

cdr3_aa: CSGLPDREQETQYF
cdr3_nt: TGCAGCGGCCTACCTGACAGGGAACAAGAGACCCAGTACTTC
j_call: TRBJ2-5
cdr3_length: 14
d_call: TRBD1
v_call: TRBV29-1
clone_size: .

cdr3_aa: CASRRDLQETQYF
cdr3_nt: TGTGCCAGCAGACGGGACTTACAAGAGACCCAGTACTTC
j_call: TRBJ2-5
cdr3_length: 13
d_call: .
v_call: TRBV6-6
clone_size: .

cdr3_aa: CASRSSGRGSYEQYF
cdr3_nt: TGTGCCAGCAGAAGTAGCGGGAGGGGATCCTACGAGCAGTACTTC
j_call: TRBJ2-7
cdr3_length: 15
d_call: TRBD2
v_call: TRBV6-5
clone_size: few

cdr3_aa: CASSWVMVKTQYF
cdr3_nt: TGTGCCAGCAGTTGGGTTATGGTAAAGACCCAGTACTTC
j_call: TRBJ2-5
cdr3_length: 13
d_call: .
v_call: TRBV28
clone_size: .

cdr3_aa: CASSLGGNYGYTF
cdr3_nt: TGTGCCAGCAGCTTAGGGGGCAACTATGGCTACACCTTC
j_call: TRBJ1-2
cdr3_length: 13
d_call: .
v_call: TRBV7-2
clone_size: .

cdr3_aa: CASSWPGGLREKLFF
cdr3_nt: TGTGCCAGCAGTTGGCCCGGGGGGCTTAGGGAAAAACTGTTTTTT
j_call: TRBJ1-4
cdr3_length: 15
d_call: .
v_call: TRBV6-6
clone_size: few

cdr3_aa: CASSFQGGKYEQYF
cdr3_nt: TGTGCCAGCAGTTTTCAGGGAGGGAAGTACGAGCAGTACTTC
j_call: TRBJ2-7
cdr3_length: 14
d_call: TRBD2
v_call: TRBV28
clone_size: .

cdr3_aa: CASSLRLYEQYF
cdr3_nt: TGTGCCAGCAGTTTACGGTTGTACGAGCAGTACTTC
j_call: TRBJ2-7
cdr3_length: 12
d_call: .
v_call: TRBV28
clone_size: few

cdr3_aa: CASSQTWASGGDNEQFF
cdr3_nt: TGTGCCAGCAGCCAAACTTGGGCTAGCGGGGGGGACAATGAGCAGTTCTTC
j_call: TRBJ2-1
cdr3_length: 17
d_call: TRBD2
v_call: TRBV9
clone_size: .

cdr3_aa: CSASETGTGGYGYTF
cdr3_nt: TGCAGTGCTAGCGAAACCGGGACAGGGGGCTATGGCTACACCTTC
j_call: TRBJ1-2
cdr3_length: 15
d_call: TRBD1
v_call: TRBV20-1
clone_size: few

cdr3_aa: CASSAGKRSRDTEAFF
cdr3_nt: TGTGCCAGCAGTGCCGGAAAGAGATCCAGGGACACTGAAGCTTTCTTT
j_call: TRBJ1-1
cdr3_length: 16
d_call: .
v_call: TRBV12-3/TRBV12-4
clone_size: many

cdr3_aa: CASSLRGDLGRNTIYF
cdr3_nt: TGTGCCAGCAGTTTACGGGGGGATCTAGGTAGAAACACCATATATTTT
j_call: TRBJ1-3
cdr3_length: 16
d_call: .
v_call: TRBV12-3/TRBV12-4
clone_size: few

cdr3_aa: CASSSKISTDTQYF
cdr3_nt: TGTGCCAGCAGCTCCAAGATTAGCACAGATACGCAGTATTTT
j_call: TRBJ2-3
cdr3_length: 14
d_call: .
v_call: TRBV11-2
clone_size: few

cdr3_aa: CASSQEPGATEAFF
cdr3_nt: TGCGCCAGCAGCCAAGAACCGGGGGCGACTGAAGCTTTCTTT
j_call: TRBJ1-1
cdr3_length: 14
d_call: .
v_call: TRBV4-3
clone_size: .

cdr3_aa: CAISETGGTDGYTF
cdr3_nt: TGTGCCATCAGTGAAACAGGGGGGACAGATGGCTACACCTTC
j_call: TRBJ1-2
cdr3_length: 14
d_call: TRBD1
v_call: TRBV10-3
clone_size: .

cdr3_aa: CASSLLGTYGYTF
cdr3_nt: TGTGCCAGCAGTTTATTGGGGACCTATGGCTACACCTTC
j_call: TRBJ1-2
cdr3_length: 13
d_call: .
v_call: TRBV27
clone_size: few

cdr3_aa: CASSWTGLITGQETQYF
cdr3_nt: TGTGCCAGCAGTTGGACAGGGCTAATCACGGGGCAAGAGACCCAGTACTTC
j_call: TRBJ2-5
cdr3_length: 17
d_call: TRBD1
v_call: TRBV28
clone_size: many

cdr3_aa: CATSSPGTGSYEQYF
cdr3_nt: TGTGCCACCAGCAGCCCCGGGACTGGATCCTACGAGCAGTACTTC
j_call: TRBJ2-7
cdr3_length: 15
d_call: .
v_call: TRBV15
clone_size: few

cdr3_aa: CATSTLGETGRYEQYF
cdr3_nt: TGTGCCACCAGCACCCTCGGGGAGACAGGGCGTTACGAGCAGTACTTC
j_call: TRBJ2-7
cdr3_length: 16
d_call: TRBD1
v_call: TRBV15
clone_size: .

cdr3_aa: CASSPRGLAGPETQYF
cdr3_nt: TGTGCCAGCAGCCCAAGGGGACTAGCGGGTCCAGAGACCCAGTACTTC
j_call: TRBJ2-5
cdr3_length: 16
d_call: TRBD2
v_call: TRBV7-2
clone_size: many

cdr3_aa: CASSPRGGADTQYF
cdr3_nt: TGTGCCAGCAGCCCCCGGGGGGGGGCAGATACGCAGTATTTT
j_call: TRBJ2-3
cdr3_length: 14
d_call: TRBD2
v_call: TRBV7-2
clone_size: few

cdr3_aa: CASSRSNEQFF
cdr3_nt: TGTGCCAGCAGTCGCAGCAATGAGCAGTTCTTC
j_call: TRBJ2-1
cdr3_length: 11
d_call: .
v_call: TRBV12-3/TRBV12-4
clone_size: few

cdr3_aa: CASRSGTSGFTDTQYF
cdr3_nt: TGTGCCAGCAGAAGTGGGACTAGCGGATTCACAGATACGCAGTATTTT
j_call: TRBJ2-3
cdr3_length: 16
d_call: TRBD2
v_call: TRBV6-1
clone_size: few

cdr3_aa: CASSLGGIGSYEQYF
cdr3_nt: TGTGCCAGCAGCTTAGGGGGAATTGGCTCCTACGAGCAGTACTTC
j_call: TRBJ2-7
cdr3_length: 15
d_call: .
v_call: TRBV7-8
clone_size: few

cdr3_aa: CSVERGSDNIQYF
cdr3_nt: TGCAGCGTTGAAAGAGGGTCTGACAACATTCAGTACTTC
j_call: TRBJ2-4
cdr3_length: 13
d_call: .
v_call: TRBV29-1
clone_size: many

cdr3_aa: CASSQERLAGSDTQYF
cdr3_nt: TGTGCCAGCAGCCAAGAACGACTAGCGGGGTCAGATACGCAGTATTTT
j_call: TRBJ2-3
cdr3_length: 16
d_call: TRBD2
v_call: TRBV3-1
clone_size: .